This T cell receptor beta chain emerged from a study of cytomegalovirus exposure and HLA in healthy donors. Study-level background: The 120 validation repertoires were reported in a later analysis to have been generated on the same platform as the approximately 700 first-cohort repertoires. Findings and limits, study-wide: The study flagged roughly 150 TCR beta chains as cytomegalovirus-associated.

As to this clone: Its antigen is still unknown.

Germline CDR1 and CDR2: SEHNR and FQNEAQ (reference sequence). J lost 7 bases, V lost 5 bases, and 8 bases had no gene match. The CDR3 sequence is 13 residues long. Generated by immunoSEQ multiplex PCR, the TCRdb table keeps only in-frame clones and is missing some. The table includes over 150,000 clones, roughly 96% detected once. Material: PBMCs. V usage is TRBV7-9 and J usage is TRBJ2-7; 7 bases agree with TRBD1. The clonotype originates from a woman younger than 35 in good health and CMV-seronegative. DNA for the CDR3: TGTGCCAGCAGCCTAGACAGGGTAGGGGAGCAGTACTTC. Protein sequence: CASSLDRVGEQYF.